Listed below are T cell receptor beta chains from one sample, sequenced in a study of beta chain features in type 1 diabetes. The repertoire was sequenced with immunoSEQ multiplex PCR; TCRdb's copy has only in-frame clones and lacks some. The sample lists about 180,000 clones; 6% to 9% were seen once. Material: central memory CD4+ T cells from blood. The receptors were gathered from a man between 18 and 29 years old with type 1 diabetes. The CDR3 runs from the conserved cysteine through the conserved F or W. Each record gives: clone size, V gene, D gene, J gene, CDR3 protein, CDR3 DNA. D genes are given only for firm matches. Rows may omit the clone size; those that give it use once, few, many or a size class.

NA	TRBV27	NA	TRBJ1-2	CASSLRQEYGYTF	TGTGCCAGCAGTTTACGACAGGAATATGGCTACACCTTC
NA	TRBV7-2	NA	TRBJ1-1	CASSLQRDTEAFF	TGTGCCAGCAGCCTCCAGCGGGACACTGAAGCTTTCTTT
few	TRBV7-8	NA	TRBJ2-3	CASSHVWEGEADTQYF	TGTGCCAGCAGCCACGTGTGGGAGGGGGAGGCAGATACGCAGTATTTT
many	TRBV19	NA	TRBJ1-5	CASSLRGQPQHF	TGTGCCAGTAGTCTTCGAGGGCAGCCCCAGCATTTT
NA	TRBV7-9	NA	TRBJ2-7	CASSTGTPIGEQYF	TGTGCCAGCAGCACCGGGACTCCCATAGGAGAGCAGTACTTC
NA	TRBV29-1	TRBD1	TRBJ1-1	CSVAPGQASGEAFF	TGCAGCGTGGCCCCGGGACAGGCCTCAGGGGAAGCTTTCTTT
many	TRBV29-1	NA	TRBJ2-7	CSARYSNSYEQYF	TGCAGCGCTCGATACTCCAACTCCTACGAGCAGTACTTC
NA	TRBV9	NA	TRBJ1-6	CASSPGPTNNSPLHF	TGTGCCAGCAGCCCAGGGCCTACTAATAATTCACCCCTCCACTTT
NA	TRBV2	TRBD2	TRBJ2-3	CASSKSSGVTDTQYF	TGTGCCAGCAGTAAATCGAGCGGGGTCACAGATACGCAGTATTTT
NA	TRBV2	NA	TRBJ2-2	CASSERGTFTGELFF	TGTGCCAGCAGTGAAAGGGGGACCTTCACCGGGGAGCTGTTTTTT
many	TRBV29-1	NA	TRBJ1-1	CSVRQLMNTEAFF	TGCAGCGTCCGACAGCTCATGAACACTGAAGCTTTCTTT
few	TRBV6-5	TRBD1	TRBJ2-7	CASSYRDRGYEQYF	TGTGCCAGCAGTTACAGAGACAGGGGCTACGAGCAGTACTTC
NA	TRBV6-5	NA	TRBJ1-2	CASTTRSGNYGYTF	TGTGCCAGCACTACACGGTCGGGAAACTATGGCTACACCTTC
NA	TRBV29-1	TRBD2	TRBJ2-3	CSVSRLAGGSDTQYF	TGCAGCGTTTCCCGACTAGCGGGGGGTTCAGATACGCAGTATTTT
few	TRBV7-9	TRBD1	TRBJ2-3	CASSEQIGTVLTDTQYF	TGTGCCAGCAGCGAACAGATCGGGACAGTCCTCACAGATACGCAGTATTTT
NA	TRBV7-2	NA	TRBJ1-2	CASSRGTAIYGYTF	TGTGCCAGCAGCCGCGGGACCGCGATCTATGGCTACACCTTC
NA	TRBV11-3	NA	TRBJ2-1	CASSLGGSGNEQFF	TGTGCCAGCAGCTTAGGGGGAAGCGGCAATGAGCAGTTCTTC
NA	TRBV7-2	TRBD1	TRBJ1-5	CASSLQGDQPQHF	TGTGCCAGCAGCTTGCAGGGGGATCAGCCCCAGCATTTT
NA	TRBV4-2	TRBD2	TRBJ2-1	CASSGSGMIDNEQFF	TGTGCCAGCAGCGGCAGCGGGATGATCGACAATGAGCAGTTCTTC
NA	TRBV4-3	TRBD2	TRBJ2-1	CASSQGGTTSGGARFF	TGCGCCAGCAGCCAAGGGGGAACGACTAGCGGGGGGGCCCGGTTCTTC
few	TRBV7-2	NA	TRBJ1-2	CASSPQVAQGYTF	TGTGCCAGCAGCCCACAGGTGGCGCAGGGCTACACCTTC
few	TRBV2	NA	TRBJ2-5	CASTSGRGRETQYF	TGTGCCAGCACCTCCGGACGGGGTAGGGAGACCCAGTACTTC